This T cell receptor beta chain was sequenced in a study of blood T cell repertoires in COVID-19. Whole-study context: The United States, Italy and Spain were the sources of the acute and convalescent COVID-19 samples.

Original handling: How many nucleated cells were present was estimated from reference gene primer amplification. Sequencing was performed with immunoSEQ multiplex PCR; in TCRdb, only in-frame clones are kept and a portion is missing. V and J calls and clone size are as listed in that table; D and trimming were resolved from the DNA. The table has about 260,000 clones, about 87% seen once. Losses at the gene ends were 3 bases for V and 0 bases for J; bases not matched to a gene: 14. This CDR3 is 19 amino acids long. Germline CDR1 is LGHNA and CDR2 is YNFKEQ. Sequenced sample: peripheral blood. The rearrangement joins TRBV4-2 to TRBJ2-3; 8 nucleotides agree with TRBD2. This TCR was sampled from a man between 60 and 75 years old who had recovered from COVID-19. DNA of the CDR3: TGTGCCAGCAGCCAGGCGGGGGGCGGGGGGCCGTCTAGCACAGATACGCAGTATTTT. The encoded protein is CASSQAGGGGPSSTDTQYF.